This TCR beta chain was captured by sequencing in a study of shared clonotypes between healthy human individuals. In the case of this clone: The target antigen is unknown.

Germline trimming cut 0 bases from V and 0 bases from J; bases unmatched to any gene: 6. CDR3 length: 17 amino acids. The germline V gene has CDR1 MGHRA and CDR2 YSYEKL. TCRdb's copy holds only in-frame clones and misses some; the assay was immunoSEQ multiplex PCR. The sample carries approximately 620,000 clones, 97% recorded once. Overall study results and limits: In the sorted subsets, rarefaction showed sequencing was incomplete despite large depth.

This sequence originates from a woman between 25 and 40 years old in good health. Sequences were obtained from naive CD4+ T cells sorted from blood. Subset meaning: CD45RA+ positively selected. This chain joins TRBV4-1 and TRBJ2-3; 7 positions match TRBD2. DNA of the CDR3: TGCGCCAGCAGCCAAGATCGGAGCGGGACTAGCACAGATACGCAGTATTTT. Protein sequence: CASSQDRSGTSTDTQYF.